Detailed here is one TCR beta chain. It lacks a known antigen. Base-call qualities are not available, and no considerably larger clone is one nucleotide away. This record comes from a study of technical replicates of blood from a few donors (dated by TCRdb to about 2017). The germline ends are 19 bases apart after V is trimmed by 3 bases and J by 4 bases. The germline V gene sets CDR1 to SNHLY and CDR2 to FYNNEI. Taken from cysteine to phenylalanine, the CDR3 has 17 residues. Only the CDR3 portion is preserved as DNA: 51 bases, with reading frame beginning at the first base. The library was made by the immunoSEQ multiplex PCR assay. In TCRdb, the immuneACCESS table is reduced to in-frame sequences with V and J assigned. These tables do not hold every clone; where another copy was compared, an unresolved V gene accounts for under half, and the others remain unexplained. Present in this sample are around 80,000 clones, about nine tenths of which were seen just once. The top ten clones comprise about 0.38% of the sample.

The specimen was T cells isolated from PBMCs. This clonotype was sampled from a human donor in good health. This chain is built from TRBV2 and TRBJ2-1; the D gene remains uncertain. This receptor carries the CDR3 CASSELAAAKNYNEQFF. The DNA sequence is TGTGCCAGCAGTGAGTTAGCAGCCGCGAAGAATTACAATGAGCAGTTCTTC.